This T cell receptor (beta chain) stems from a study of response to subunit inactivated influenza vaccine (dated by TCRdb to 2017 to 2018). Regarding the complete study: The study used deep quantitative T cell receptor repertoire profiling to track responses to a trivalent subunit inactivated influenza vaccine. Results the study describes overall, beyond this receptor: The authors suggested that each seasonal influenza vaccination may recruit only a limited number of new T cells.

The CDR3 starts with the cysteine, ends with the phenylalanine, and has 15 residues. CDR3 DNA only is kept here, 45 bases in frame from base 1. CDR1 is given as SGHTA and CDR2 as FQGNSA, both from the germline V gene. The germline ends are 12 bases apart after V is trimmed by 1 base and J by 6 bases. Libraries were made using RT-PCR. Sequencing used an Illumina HiSeq 2500. TCRdb applied fastp at Q25 and MiXCR to the public reads, then kept only in-frame beta chains. Identical CDR3 protein sequences are pooled into one entry, listed with their most common genes and DNA. This sample comprises over 750,000 distinct CDR3 sequences, around 20% of them detected only once. The ten largest clonotypes hold 10% of the sample. This clonotype was seen a handful of times. Its antigen specificity is not known. Base quality data are lacking; no much larger clone is found one base away.

The sequence is built from TRBV7-2 and TRBJ1-4; 5 matching bases give a weak D call of TRBD1. The sample consisted of PBMCs from blood, taken more than 4 days after vaccination. The receptor was isolated from a man aged 45-60 years who received an inactivated influenza vaccine. Donor details come from another sample of the same person, matched by shared clones. The nucleotides are TGTGCCAGCAGCTTAGTCGGCGGGGCAGATGAAAAACTGTTTTTT. Its protein is CASSLVGGADEKLFF.